The subject of this entry is one T cell receptor beta chain. The table came from immunoSEQ multiplex PCR; TCRdb's copy has only in-frame clones and leaves some out. The data contain about 23,000 clones, 85% to 95% of them singletons. Noted treatment: preoperative locoregional IRX-2 cytokine immunotherapy. Preoperative locoregional IRX-2 cytokine immunotherapy was tested in the phase Ib source study. Trimming left V 0 bases short and J 4 bases short, with 4 bases between. There are 12 residues in the CDR3. In germline, CDR1 is SGHRS, CDR2 YFSETQ. This record comes from a study of preoperative IRX-2 immunotherapy in early breast cancer.

The sample here was tumor tissue, taken after IRX-2 immunotherapy. This rearrangement joins TRBV5-1 to TRBJ1-2, with D hard to call. The receptor comes from a human donor with breast cancer. CDR3 in amino acids: CASSLAGYGYTF. The DNA of the CDR3 is TGCGCCAGCAGCTTGGCCGGCTATGGCTACACCTTC.